These 3 T cell receptor beta chains originate from one sample sequenced in a study of cytomegalovirus exposure and HLA in healthy donors. In the PCR, 60 Vbeta and 13 Jbeta primers were used. Libraries were prepared by immunoSEQ multiplex PCR; TCRdb keeps only in-frame clonotypes and omits some of them. This sample has about 150,000 clones, with around three quarters found just once. The source material was PBMCs. These receptors originate from a woman aged 40 to 50 in good health and CMV-seronegative.

The rearrangement links TRBV2 to TRBJ1-2; TRBD1 might be the D (6 bases). V lost 7 bases to trimming and J lost 8 bases, with 26 bases between them. Germline V gives CDR1 SNHLY, CDR2 FYNNEI. The CDR3 has 16 amino acids. The CDR3 nucleotides read TGTGCCAGCACCATATGGGCCAAACAGGGAAATGACGGCTACACCTTC. Translated: CASTIWAKQGNDGYTF.

The V and J genes are TRBV5-4 and TRBJ1-4; 8 bases are a match to TRBD1. Germline values: CDR1 SGHNT, CDR2 YYREEE (reference sequence). J lost 6 bases, V lost 8 bases, and 12 bases had no gene match. CDR3 size: 15 residues. The CDR3 DNA reads as TGTGCCAGTAGCACCCCCGGGACAGGTTATGAAAAACTGTTTTTT. Translation gives CASSTPGTGYEKLFF.

The chain couples TRBV7-8 to TRBJ2-1; 12 bases line up with TRBD2. Per germline, CDR1 SGHVS and CDR2 FQNEAQ. With 5 bases clipped from V and 3 bases from J, the junction kept 14 bases outside the gene matches. This CDR3 is 19 amino acids long. This chain's CDR3 is CASSPRGLAGSGGYNEQFF. The CDR3 DNA is TGTGCCAGCAGCCCTAGAGGACTAGCGGGATCCGGAGGCTACAATGAGCAGTTCTTC.